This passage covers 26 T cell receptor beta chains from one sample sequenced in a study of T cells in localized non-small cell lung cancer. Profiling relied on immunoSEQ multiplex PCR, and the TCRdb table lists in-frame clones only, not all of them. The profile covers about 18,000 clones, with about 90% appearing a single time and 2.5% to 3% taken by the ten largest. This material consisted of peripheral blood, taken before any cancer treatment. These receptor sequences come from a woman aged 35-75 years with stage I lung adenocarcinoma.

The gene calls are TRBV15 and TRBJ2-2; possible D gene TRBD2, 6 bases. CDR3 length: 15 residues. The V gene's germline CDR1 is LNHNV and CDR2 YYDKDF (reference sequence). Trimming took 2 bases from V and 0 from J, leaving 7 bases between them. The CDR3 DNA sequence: TGTGCCACCAGCAGACGGGGGACGAACACCGGGGAGCTGTTTTTT. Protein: CATSRRGTNTGELFF.

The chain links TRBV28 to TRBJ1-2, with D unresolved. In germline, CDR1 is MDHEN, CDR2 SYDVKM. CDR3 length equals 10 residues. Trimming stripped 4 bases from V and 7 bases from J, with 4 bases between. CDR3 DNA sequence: TGTGCCAGCAGTTCTGCTGGCTACACCTTC. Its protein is CASSSAGYTF.

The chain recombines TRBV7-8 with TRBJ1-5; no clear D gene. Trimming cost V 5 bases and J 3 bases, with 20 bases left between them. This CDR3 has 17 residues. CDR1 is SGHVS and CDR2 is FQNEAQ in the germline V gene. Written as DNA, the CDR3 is TGTGCCAGCAGCCCCAGCAGACGGGCAGACCCCAATCAGCCCCAGCATTTT. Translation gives CASSPSRRADPNQPQHF.

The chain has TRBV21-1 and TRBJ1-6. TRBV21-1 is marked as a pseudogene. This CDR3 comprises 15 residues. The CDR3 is CASSNAGRPNSPLHF. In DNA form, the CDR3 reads TGTGCCAGCAGCAATGCCGGGCGGCCCAATTCACCCCTCCACTTT.

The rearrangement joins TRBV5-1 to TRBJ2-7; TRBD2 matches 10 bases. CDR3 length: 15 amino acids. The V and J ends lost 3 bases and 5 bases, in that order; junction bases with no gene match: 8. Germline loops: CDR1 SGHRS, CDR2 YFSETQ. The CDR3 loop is CASSSGRTSGHEQYF. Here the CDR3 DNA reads TGCGCCAGCAGCTCCGGACGGACTAGCGGCCACGAGCAGTACTTC. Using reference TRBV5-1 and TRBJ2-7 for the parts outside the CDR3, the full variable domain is KAGVTQTPRYLIKTRGQQVTLSCSPISGHRSVSWYQQTPGQGLQFLFEYFSETQRNKGNFPGRFSGRQFSNSRSEMNVSTLELGDSALYLCASSSGRTSGHEQYFGPGTRLTVT.

CDR3 loop: CASETGTEKLFF. The CDR3 DNA follows: TGTGCCAGCGAGACAGGGACTGAAAAACTGTTTTTT. The chain joins TRBV2 to TRBJ1-4, with 7 bases lining up with TRBD1. Germline trimming cut 8 bases from V and 7 bases from J; bases unmatched to any gene: 4. From germline, CDR1 is SNHLY and CDR2 FYNNEI. This CDR3 region has 12 residues.

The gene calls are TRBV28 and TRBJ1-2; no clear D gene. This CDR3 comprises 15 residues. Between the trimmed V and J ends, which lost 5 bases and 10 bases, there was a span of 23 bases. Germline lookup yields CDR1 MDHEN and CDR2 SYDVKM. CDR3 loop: CASSPPPSHGEHYTF. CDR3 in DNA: TGTGCCAGCAGTCCCCCCCCCAGTCATGGAGAGCACTACACCTTC.

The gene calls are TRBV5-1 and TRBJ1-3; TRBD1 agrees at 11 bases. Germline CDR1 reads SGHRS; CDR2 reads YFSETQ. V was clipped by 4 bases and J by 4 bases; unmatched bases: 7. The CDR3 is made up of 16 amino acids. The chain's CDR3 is CASSQDRGRRGNTIYF. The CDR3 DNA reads TGCGCCAGCAGCCAGGACAGGGGGCGTAGAGGAAACACCATATATTTT. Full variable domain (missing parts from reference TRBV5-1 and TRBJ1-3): KAGVTQTPRYLIKTRGQQVTLSCSPISGHRSVSWYQQTPGQGLQFLFEYFSETQRNKGNFPGRFSGRQFSNSRSEMNVSTLELGDSALYLCASSQDRGRRGNTIYFGEGSWLTVV.

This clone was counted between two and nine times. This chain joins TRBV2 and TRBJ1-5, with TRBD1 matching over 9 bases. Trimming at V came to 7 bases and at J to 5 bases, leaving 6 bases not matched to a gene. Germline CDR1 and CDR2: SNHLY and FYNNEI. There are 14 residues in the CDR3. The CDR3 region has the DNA TGTGCCAGCAACCGGGACAGGGTGGATCAGCCCCAGCATTTT. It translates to CASNRDRVDQPQHF. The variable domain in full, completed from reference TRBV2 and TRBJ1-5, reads EPEVTQTPSHQVTQMGQEVILRCVPISNHLYFYWYRQILGQKVEFLVSFYNNEISEKSEIFDDQFSVERPDGSNFTLKIRSTKLEDSAMYFCASNRDRVDQPQHFGDGTRLSIL.

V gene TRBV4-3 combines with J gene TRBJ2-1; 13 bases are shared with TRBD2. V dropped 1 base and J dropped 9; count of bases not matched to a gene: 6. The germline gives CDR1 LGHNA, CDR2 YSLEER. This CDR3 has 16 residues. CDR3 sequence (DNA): TGCGCCAGCAGCCAAGTTGGACTAGCGGGGGAGGGTGAGCAGTTCTTC. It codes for CASSQVGLAGEGEQFF.

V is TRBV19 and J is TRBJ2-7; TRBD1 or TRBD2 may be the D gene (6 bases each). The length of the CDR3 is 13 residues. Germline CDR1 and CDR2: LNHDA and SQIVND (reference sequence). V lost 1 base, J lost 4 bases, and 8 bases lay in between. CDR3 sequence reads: CASSIGGGYEQYF. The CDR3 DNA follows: TGTGCCAGTAGTATAGGAGGGGGGTACGAGCAGTACTTC. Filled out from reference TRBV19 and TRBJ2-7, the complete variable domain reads DGGITQSPKYLFRKEGQNVTLSCEQNLNHDAMYWYRQDPGQGLRLIYYSQIVNDFQKGDIAEGYSVSREKKESFPLTVTSAQKNPTAFYLCASSIGGGYEQYFGPGTRLTVT.

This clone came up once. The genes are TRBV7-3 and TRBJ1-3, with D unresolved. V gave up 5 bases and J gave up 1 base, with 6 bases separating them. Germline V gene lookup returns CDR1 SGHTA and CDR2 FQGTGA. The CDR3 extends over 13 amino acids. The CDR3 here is CASSQESGNTIYF. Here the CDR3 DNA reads TGTGCCAGCAGCCAAGAGTCTGGAAACACCATATATTTT.

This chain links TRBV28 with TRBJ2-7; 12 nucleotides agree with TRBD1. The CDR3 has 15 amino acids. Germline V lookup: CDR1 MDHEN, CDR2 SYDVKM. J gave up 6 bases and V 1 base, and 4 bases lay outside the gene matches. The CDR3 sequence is CASSLSGQGAVEQYF. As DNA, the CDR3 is TGTGCCAGCAGTTTATCGGGACAGGGGGCAGTCGAGCAGTACTTC.

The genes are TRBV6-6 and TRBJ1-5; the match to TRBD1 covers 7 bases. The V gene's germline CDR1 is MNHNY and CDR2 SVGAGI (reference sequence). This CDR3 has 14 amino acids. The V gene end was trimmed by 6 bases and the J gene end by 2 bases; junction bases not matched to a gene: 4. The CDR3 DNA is TGTGCCAGCAGAGAAGACAGGGGCAATCAGCCCCAGCATTTT. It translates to CASREDRGNQPQHF.

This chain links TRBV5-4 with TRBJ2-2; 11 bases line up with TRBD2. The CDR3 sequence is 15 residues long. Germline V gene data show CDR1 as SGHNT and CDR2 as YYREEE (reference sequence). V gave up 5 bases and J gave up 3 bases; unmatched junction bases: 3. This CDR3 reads CASRLTSGDTGELFF. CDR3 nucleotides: TGTGCCAGCAGGTTGACTAGCGGGGACACCGGGGAGCTGTTTTTT. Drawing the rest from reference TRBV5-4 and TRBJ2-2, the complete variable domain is ETGVTQSPTHLIKTRGQQVTLRCSSQSGHNTVSWYQQALGQGPQFIFQYYREEENGRGNFPPRFSGLQFPNYSSELNVNALELDDSALYLCASRLTSGDTGELFFGEGSRLTVL.

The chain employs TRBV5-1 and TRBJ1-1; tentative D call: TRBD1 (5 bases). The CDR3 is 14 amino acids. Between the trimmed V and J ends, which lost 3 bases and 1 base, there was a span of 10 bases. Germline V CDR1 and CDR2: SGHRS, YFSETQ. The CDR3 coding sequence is TGCGCCAGCAGCTCACAGACAGCGAACACTGAAGCTTTCTTT. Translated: CASSSQTANTEAFF.

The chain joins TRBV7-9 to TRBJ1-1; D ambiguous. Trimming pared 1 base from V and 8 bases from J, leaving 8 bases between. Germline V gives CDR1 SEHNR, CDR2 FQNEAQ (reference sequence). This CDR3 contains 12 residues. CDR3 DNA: TGTGCCAGCAGCTTAGAGGTGGGAGAAGCTTTCTTT. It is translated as CASSLEVGEAFF.

The CDR3: CASSESSAQETQYF. The CDR3, as DNA: TGCGCCAGCAGTGAGTCGTCAGCCCAAGAGACCCAGTACTTC. The V call is TRBV10-1, the J call TRBJ2-5; no clear D. Germline V gene data show CDR1 as WNHNN and CDR2 as SYGVQD (reference sequence). Trimming stripped 0 bases from V and 1 base from J, with 6 bases between. This CDR3 spans 14 amino acids.

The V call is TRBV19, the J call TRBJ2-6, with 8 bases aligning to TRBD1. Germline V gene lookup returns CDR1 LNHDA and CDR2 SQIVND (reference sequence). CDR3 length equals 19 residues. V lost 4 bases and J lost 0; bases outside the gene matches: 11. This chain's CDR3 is CASSTGRGPFLSGANVLTF. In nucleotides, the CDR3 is TGTGCCAGTAGTACCGGCAGGGGGCCTTTTCTCTCTGGGGCCAACGTCCTGACTTTC.

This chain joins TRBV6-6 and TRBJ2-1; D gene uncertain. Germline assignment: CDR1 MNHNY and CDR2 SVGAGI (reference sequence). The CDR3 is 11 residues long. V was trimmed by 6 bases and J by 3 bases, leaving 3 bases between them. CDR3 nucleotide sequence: TGTGCCAGCAGAGGCTACAATGAGCAGTTCTTC. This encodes CASRGYNEQFF.

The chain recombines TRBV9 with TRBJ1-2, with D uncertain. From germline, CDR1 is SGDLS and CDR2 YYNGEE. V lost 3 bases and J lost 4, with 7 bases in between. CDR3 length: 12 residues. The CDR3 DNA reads TGTGCCAGCAGCGACACGGGCTATGGCTACACCTTC. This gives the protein CASSDTGYGYTF. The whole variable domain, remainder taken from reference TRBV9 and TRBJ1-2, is DSGVTQTPKHLITATGQRVTLRCSPRSGDLSVYWYQQSLDQGLQFLIQYYNGEERAKGNILERFSAQQFPDLHSELNLSSLELGDSALYFCASSDTGYGYTFGSGTRLTVV.

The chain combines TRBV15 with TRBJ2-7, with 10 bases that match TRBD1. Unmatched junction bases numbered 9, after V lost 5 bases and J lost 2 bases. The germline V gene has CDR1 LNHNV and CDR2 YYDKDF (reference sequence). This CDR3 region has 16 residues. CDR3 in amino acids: CATSAITGTGAYEQYF. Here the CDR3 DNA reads TGTGCCACCAGCGCAATTACCGGGACAGGGGCCTACGAGCAGTACTTC.

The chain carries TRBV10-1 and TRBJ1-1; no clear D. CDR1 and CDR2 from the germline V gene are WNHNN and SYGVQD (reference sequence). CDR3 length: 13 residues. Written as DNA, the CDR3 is TGCGGCGGGCCCTTCGCGCAGAACACTGAAGCTTTCTTT. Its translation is CGGPFAQNTEAFF.

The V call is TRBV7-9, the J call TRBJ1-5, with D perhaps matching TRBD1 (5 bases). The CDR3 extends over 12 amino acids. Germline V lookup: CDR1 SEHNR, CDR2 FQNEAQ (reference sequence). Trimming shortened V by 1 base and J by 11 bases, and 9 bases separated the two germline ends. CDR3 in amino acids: CASSLVSRAQHF. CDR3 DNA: TGTGCCAGCAGCTTAGTTTCCAGGGCCCAGCATTTT.

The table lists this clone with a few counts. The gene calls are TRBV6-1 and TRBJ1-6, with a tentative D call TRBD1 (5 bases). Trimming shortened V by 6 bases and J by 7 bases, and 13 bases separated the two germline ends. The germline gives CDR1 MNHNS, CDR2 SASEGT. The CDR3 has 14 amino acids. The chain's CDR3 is CASSRVDGNSPLHF. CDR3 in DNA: TGTGCCAGCAGCAGGGTCGATGGGAATTCACCCCTCCACTTT.

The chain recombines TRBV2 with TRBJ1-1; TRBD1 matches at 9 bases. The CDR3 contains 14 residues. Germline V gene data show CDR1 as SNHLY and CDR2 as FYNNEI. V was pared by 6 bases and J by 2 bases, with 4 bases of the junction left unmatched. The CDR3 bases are TGTGCCAGCAGAACACAGGGGGCAAACACTGAAGCTTTCTTT. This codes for CASRTQGANTEAFF.